Following are 7 T cell receptor beta chains from one sample sequenced in a study of T cell responses to AZD1222 COVID-19 vaccine. The table came from immunoSEQ multiplex PCR; TCRdb's copy has only in-frame clones and leaves some out. The sample holds around 88,000 clones, about 86% seen once. The sample here was peripheral blood, taken on day 0 of AZD1222 vaccination. The receptor source for this set is an adult in good health.

This clone was observed a single time. This chain connects TRBV28 to TRBJ1-2; TRBD1 matches at 9 bases. The CDR3 is 13 amino acids. Germline V gene sequence: CDR1 MDHEN, CDR2 SYDVKM. J lost 5 bases, V lost 7 bases, and 5 bases had no gene match. DNA of the CDR3: TGTGCCAGCATTACAGGGGGCAGATATGGCTACACCTTC. Translated, it gives CASITGGRYGYTF.

The rearrangement uses TRBV28 and TRBJ1-2; D unclear. CDR3 length: 15 amino acids. Germline-derived CDR1 and CDR2 are MDHEN and SYDVKM. Trimming shortened V by 1 base and J by 4 bases, and 13 bases separated the two germline ends. This chain's CDR3 is CASSLLAEISYGYTF. The CDR3 DNA is TGTGCCAGCAGTTTATTAGCCGAAATCTCCTATGGCTACACCTTC.

CDR3 in amino acids: CASSVGGLKSTDTQYF. DNA for the CDR3: TGTGCCAGCAGCGTAGGCGGGCTGAAAAGCACAGATACGCAGTATTTT. The V call is TRBV9, the J call TRBJ2-3; D perhaps matches TRBD2 (5 bases). Looked up from germline, CDR1 is SGDLS and CDR2 is YYNGEE. The CDR3 extends over 16 amino acids. V was trimmed by 0 bases and J by 0 bases, leaving 11 bases between them.

The chain combines TRBV28 with TRBJ2-5; a weak D match, TRBD2 (5 bases). The CDR3 length is 14 residues. Trimming removed 4 bases at V and 6 bases at J, with 15 bases between. CDR1 is MDHEN and CDR2 is SYDVKM in the germline V gene. The CDR3 nucleotides are TGTGCCAGCAGTTCGATACGGGGTGGGAAGACCCAGTACTTC. It translates to CASSSIRGGKTQYF.

The CDR3 coding sequence is TGTGCCAGCAGTCCCGGGACTAGCGGCTCCACGGGCACCGGGGAGCTGTTTTTT. Residues: CASSPGTSGSTGTGELFF. This sequence joins TRBV6-2 or TRBV6-3 and TRBJ2-2; 11 nucleotides agree with TRBD2. The CDR3 is 18 residues long. CDR1 and CDR2 from the germline V gene are MNHEY and SVGEGT. Losses at the gene ends were 5 bases for V and 4 bases for J; bases not matched to a gene: 12.

This CDR3 reads CASSLDIGKTGELFF. The CDR3 coding sequence is TGTGCCAGCAGTTTAGACATCGGAAAAACCGGGGAGCTGTTTTTT. This rearrangement joins TRBV6-5 to TRBJ2-2; D ambiguous. The CDR3 has 15 residues. V was pared by 4 bases and J by 5 bases, with 14 bases between. CDR1 and CDR2 (germline): MNHEY, SVGAGI.

This chain connects TRBV12-3 or TRBV12-4 to TRBJ1-2; unclear D gene. V was trimmed by 0 bases and J by 8 bases, leaving 4 bases between them. The CDR3 has 11 residues. The CDR3 nucleotides read TGTGCCAGCAGTTTAGCTGGGGGCTACACCTTC. Its translation is CASSLAGGYTF.